These 23 T cell receptor beta chains share one sample of origin, sequenced in a study of immune heterogeneity within non-small cell lung tumors. Amplifying TCR beta CDR3 involved multiplex PCR carried out with 32 V and 13 J primers. MiXCR, applied by TCRdb to the multiplex PCR reads, yields one record per CDR3 protein. The table records fewer than 3,500 distinct CDR3 sequences, roughly 40% of them present only once. Bulk tumor genomic DNA was the template, and each sample received around 650 ng. Taken during surgery, several biopsies per primary tumor were spaced as far apart as possible within the tumor mass. Untreated, newly diagnosed non-small cell lung cancer patients underwent curative surgery. Sequencing was performed on lung tumor tissue. The source is a woman aged 45-65 years with non-small cell lung cancer.

Relative to its sample, this clonotype is medium-sized. One end of the junction does not line up with germline, which may come from a read error. The J gene is TRBJ2-2, the V gene TRBV15, with 8 bases aligning to TRBD2. Germline values: CDR1 LNHNV, CDR2 YYDKDF (reference sequence). The CDR3 spans 16 residues. CDR3 DNA sequence: TGTGCCACCAGCAGAATAGCGGGACATAACACCGGGAAGCTGTTTTTT. Protein sequence: CATSRIAGHNTGKLFF.

This clonotype is labeled medium-sized. The chain joins TRBV12-3 or TRBV12-4 to TRBJ1-5, with D tentatively TRBD1 (6 bases). The V gene lost 7 bases and the J gene lost 2 bases, with 15 bases spanning the gap. CDR3 length: 15 amino acids. CDR3 sequence: CASTSTGFGNQPQHF. CDR3 DNA: TGTGCCAGCACTTCTACAGGGTTTGGCAATCAGCCCCAGCATTTT.

Within the sample, this clonotype is medium-sized. The J gene is TRBJ1-5, the V gene TRBV20-1, with D possibly matching TRBD1 (5 bases). The CDR3 has 13 residues. V lost 6 bases and J lost 0, with 9 bases in between. Per the germline V gene, CDR1 is DFQATT and CDR2 is SNEGSKA (reference sequence). CDR3 protein: CSARGGSNQPQHF. The CDR3 nucleotides read TGCAGTGCCCGGGGGGGTAGCAATCAGCCCCAGCATTTT.

This clonotype has only one observation. A much larger clone lies a single base off, so this may be a read error. In DNA, the CDR3 is TGTGCCAGCATCCAAAACAGGGGGCATGAGACCCAGTACTTC. Its translation: CASIQNRGHETQYF. The chain links TRBV14 to TRBJ2-5, with 9 bases identical to TRBD1. The CDR3 is made up of 14 amino acids. CDR1 is SGHDN, CDR2 FVKESK, per germline.

This clonotype is medium-sized (0.01 to 0.1%) within its sample. V gene TRBV28 combines with J gene TRBJ2-1; possible D gene TRBD2, 6 bases. The CDR3 covers 15 residues. CDR1 is MDHEN, CDR2 SYDVKM, per germline. V was clipped by 1 base and J by 8 bases, with 15 bases between them. CDR3 sequence (DNA): TGTGCCAGCAGTTTATCGGGACTGCCTAAGGATGAGCAGTTCTTC. Protein sequence: CASSLSGLPKDEQFF. The full variable domain, in which reference TRBV28 and TRBJ2-1 provide the parts outside the CDR3, is DVKVTQSSRYLVKRTGEKVFLECVQDMDHENMFWYRQDPGLGLRLIYFSYDVKMKEKGDIPEGYSVSREKKERFSLILESASTNQTSMYLCASSLSGLPKDEQFFGPGTRLTVL.

This clonotype was seen more than once but under ten times. The chain's CDR3 is CATSGAGELFF. For the CDR3, the DNA is TGTGCCACCAGTGGGGCCGGGGAGCTGTTTTTT. V is TRBV24-1 and J is TRBJ2-2; no definite D call. Germline CDR1 is KGHDR and CDR2 is SFDVKD. Between the trimmed V and J ends, which lost 5 bases and 6 bases, there was a span of 3 bases. The CDR3 extends over 11 amino acids.

The CDR3 bases are TGTGCCAGCAGTGGGGGCTATGGCTACACCTTC. Its protein product is CASSGGYGYTF. The J gene is TRBJ1-2, the V gene TRBV2; the D is unclear. V was cut by 4 bases and J by 4 bases, with 4 bases left in between. This CDR3 is built from 11 residues. The germline V gene has CDR1 SNHLY and CDR2 FYNNEI.

This chain links TRBV2 with TRBJ1-6; D gene unclear. Germline CDR1 is SNHLY and CDR2 is FYNNEI. This CDR3 comprises 15 residues. V gave up 5 bases and J gave up 0 bases, with 8 bases separating them. CDR3 residues: CASSIRFSYNSPLHF. The CDR3 coding sequence is TGTGCCAGCAGTATACGTTTCTCCTATAATTCACCCCTCCACTTT.

The CDR3 reads CASSPGGGRGYGYTF. CDR3 DNA: TGTGCCAGCAGCCCCGGCGGGGGGCGCGGCTATGGCTACACCTTC. The chain carries TRBV7-9 and TRBJ1-2, with D perhaps matching TRBD1 (6 bases). V dropped 5 bases and J dropped 4 bases, with 17 bases sitting between them. CDR1 is SEHNR, CDR2 FQNEAQ, per germline (reference sequence). This CDR3 comprises 15 residues.

This CDR3 is CASSGLQGRSGEQYF. The CDR3 DNA sequence: TGTGCCAGCAGTGGTCTTCAGGGGAGGTCCGGGGAGCAGTACTTC. The chain combines TRBV2 with TRBJ2-7; perhaps D is TRBD1 or TRBD2 (6 bases each). This CDR3 contains 15 residues. V gave up 4 bases and J gave up 7 bases, with 20 bases separating them. Germline-derived CDR1 and CDR2 are SNHLY and FYNNEI.

The gene calls are TRBV6-1 and TRBJ2-1; 13 nucleotides align to TRBD2. V shed 5 bases and J 4 bases; nucleotides not matched to a gene: 14. CDR1 and CDR2 (germline): MNHNS, SASEGT. This CDR3 spans 19 amino acids. CDR3 region: CASSKLAGGRNPGYNEQFF. CDR3 DNA: TGTGCCAGCAGTAAACTAGCGGGAGGGCGTAATCCCGGGTACAATGAGCAGTTCTTC.

The CDR3 here is CATSRDADRAYKPQHF. CDR3 nucleotide sequence: TGTGCCACCAGCAGAGATGCTGACAGAGCATATAAGCCCCAGCATTTT. The V gene is TRBV15, the J gene TRBJ1-5; a possible D gene is TRBD1 (5 bases). Germline assignment: CDR1 LNHNV and CDR2 YYDKDF (reference sequence). Trimming took 0 bases from V and 8 from J, leaving 17 bases between them. CDR3 length: 16 amino acids.

By its share, this clonotype is medium-sized. This sequence joins TRBV7-9 and TRBJ2-7; D is possibly TRBD1 or TRBD2 (5 bases each). V gave up 5 bases and J gave up 5 bases, with 19 bases separating them. Germline V gene data show CDR1 as SEHNR and CDR2 as FQNEAQ (reference sequence). CDR3 size: 15 residues. CDR3 in amino acids: CASSRQQWGNNEQYF. The DNA of the CDR3 is TGTGCCAGCAGCCGACAGCAGTGGGGGAACAACGAGCAGTACTTC.

By sample fraction, this clonotype is medium-sized. This sequence joins TRBV6-1 and TRBJ1-4; perhaps TRBD1 as D (6 bases). The germline V and J ends were trimmed by 4 bases and 8 bases, with 17 bases remaining between them. The CDR3 is 15 residues long. Germline assignment: CDR1 MNHNS and CDR2 SASEGT. CDR3 sequence: CASSGQASGREKLFF. The CDR3 DNA reads as TGTGCCAGCAGTGGACAGGCTTCGGGAAGAGAAAAACTGTTTTTT.

This clonotype is medium-sized within its sample. J is TRBJ1-3 and V is TRBV3-1; 7 bases fit TRBD1. Germline CDR1 LGHDT, CDR2 YNNKEL (reference sequence). The CDR3 loop spans 14 amino acids. Trimming removed 6 bases from V and 2 bases from J; junction bases left unmatched: 4. For the CDR3, the DNA is TGTGCCAGCAGATTGACAGGGACTGGAAACACCATATATTTT. It translates to CASRLTGTGNTIYF.

This clonotype is labeled medium-sized. This sequence joins TRBV6-1 and TRBJ2-6; TRBD2 matches at 7 bases. The CDR3 loop spans 15 amino acids. Looked up from germline, CDR1 is MNHNS and CDR2 is SASEGT. V lost 10 bases to trimming and J lost 1 base; unmatched junction nucleotides: 7. The CDR3 is CATRDGGSGANVLTF. The CDR3 coding sequence is TGTGCCACCCGTGACGGGGGGTCTGGGGCCAACGTCCTGACTTTC.

By its share, this clonotype is medium-sized. The CDR3 loop reads CATSDPSGYNEQFF. The CDR3 region has the DNA TGTGCCACCAGTGATCCTTCCGGCTACAATGAGCAGTTCTTC. The V gene is TRBV24-1, the J gene TRBJ2-1; D gene unclear. V lost 3 bases to trimming and J lost 3 bases, with 8 bases between them. The length of the CDR3 is 14 residues. CDR1 is KGHDR and CDR2 is SFDVKD in the germline V gene.

This clonotype came up a few times. The rearrangement links TRBV12-3 or TRBV12-4 to TRBJ1-1; 7 nucleotides align to TRBD1. This CDR3 is 13 amino acids long. With 3 bases clipped from V and 3 bases from J, the junction kept 1 base outside the gene matches. The CDR3 loop reads CASSFDRDTEAFF. CDR3 bases: TGTGCCAGCAGTTTCGACAGGGACACTGAAGCTTTCTTT.

The chain uses TRBV2 and TRBJ1-2, with 7 bases aligning to TRBD1. The CDR3 extends over 13 amino acids. The germline gives CDR1 SNHLY, CDR2 FYNNEI. Germline trimming cut 6 bases from V and 8 bases from J; bases unmatched to any gene: 9. For the CDR3, the DNA is TGTGCCAGCAGGAGAGGGGGCGTGGAGGGCTACACCTTC. Its translation: CASRRGGVEGYTF.

A single count supports this clonotype. This sequence may be a read error, since a much larger clone differs from it by one base. The CDR3 spells CASILDSTESF. The CDR3 DNA follows: TGTGCCAGCATCTTAGATTCTACAGAAAGCTTC. The V call is TRBV7-9, the J call TRBJ2-7; no clear D gene. Per germline, CDR1 SEHNR and CDR2 FQNEAQ (reference sequence). The CDR3 sequence is 11 residues long.

This clonotype was picked up a small number of times. A much more abundant neighbour one base away suggests this may be a read error. V is TRBV11-2 and J is TRBJ2-1, with no clear D. Trimming stripped 7 bases from V and 6 bases from J, with 10 bases between. The CDR3 runs 12 residues. Per the germline V gene, CDR1 is SGHAT and CDR2 is FQNNGV. This CDR3 is CASIPIGNEQFF. As DNA, the CDR3 is TGTGCCAGCATTCCGATTGGCAATGAGCAGTTCTTC.

The gene calls are TRBV27 and TRBJ1-6, with 8 bases matching TRBD1. Unmatched junction bases numbered 5, after V lost 4 bases and J lost 0 bases. Per germline, CDR1 MNHEY and CDR2 SMNVEV (reference sequence). This CDR3 comprises 17 residues. The CDR3 sequence: CASSSRTGSSYNSPLHF. For the CDR3, the DNA is TGTGCCAGCAGTTCTAGGACAGGGAGCTCCTATAATTCACCCCTCCACTTT.

Of note for this clonotype: At one end the junction does not follow the germline gene, possibly because of a read error. The J gene is TRBJ2-7, the V gene TRBV5-1; 13 bases align to TRBD2. Germline lookup yields CDR1 SGHRS and CDR2 YFSETQ. This CDR3 has 16 residues. CDR3 amino acids: CAGSRGTSGNSNEQYF. DNA for the CDR3: TGCGCCGGCAGCAGAGGGACTAGCGGGAACTCTAACGAGCAGTACTTC.